These 18 T cell receptor beta chains were sequenced from one sample in a study of brain T cells in children with intractable seizures. The data were produced by immunoSEQ multiplex PCR, yet TCRdb's version contains in-frame clones alone and is incomplete. The sample includes 60,000 to 85,000 clones, around 93% of them seen just once. The sample consisted of peripheral blood, taken at surgery. Every receptor here comes from a boy under two years old with tuberous sclerosis and intractable seizures.

The chain couples TRBV15 to TRBJ2-1, with 9 bases lining up with TRBD2. Germline values: CDR1 LNHNV, CDR2 YYDKDF (reference sequence). J lost 0 bases, V lost 1 base, and 1 base had no gene match. CDR3 size: 16 residues. The CDR3 loop reads CATSRGLAVSYNEQFF. The DNA of the CDR3 is TGTGCCACCAGCAGAGGACTAGCGGTCTCCTACAATGAGCAGTTCTTC.

The genes are TRBV3-1 (or the pseudogene TRBV3-2) and TRBJ1-5, with TRBD1 as a possible D gene (5 bases). There are 16 residues in the CDR3. V was trimmed by 0 bases and J by 0 bases, leaving 9 bases between them. Germline assignment: CDR1 LGHDT and CDR2 YNNKEL (reference sequence). The CDR3 loop reads CASSQDGGVSNQPQHF. Written as DNA, the CDR3 is TGTGCCAGCAGCCAAGATGGGGGGGTTAGCAATCAGCCCCAGCATTTT.

The chain joins TRBV6-5 to TRBJ2-1; 7 positions agree with TRBD2. Unmatched junction bases numbered 3, after V lost 8 bases and J lost 5 bases. This CDR3 spans 12 amino acids. CDR1 is MNHEY, CDR2 SVGAGI, per germline. CDR3 sequence (DNA): TGTGCCAGCCGGCTAGCGGACAATGAGCAGTTCTTC. Its translation is CASRLADNEQFF.

The chain has TRBV9 and TRBJ1-1; D ambiguous. The CDR3 is 13 residues long. Between the trimmed V and J ends, which lost 0 bases and 2 bases, there was a span of 5 bases. Germline V gene sequence: CDR1 SGDLS, CDR2 YYNGEE. CDR3 in amino acids: CASSVVPNTEAFF. CDR3 DNA sequence: TGTGCCAGCAGCGTAGTCCCCAACACTGAAGCTTTCTTT.

V is TRBV11-2 and J is TRBJ2-5; 10 bases line up with TRBD2. The CDR3 is 16 amino acids. Trimming removed 1 base from V and 3 bases from J; junction bases left unmatched: 5. Germline loops: CDR1 SGHAT, CDR2 FQNNGV. CDR3 sequence reads: CASSLVSTSGKETQYF. The CDR3 coding sequence is TGTGCCAGCAGCTTAGTTAGTACTAGCGGGAAAGAGACCCAGTACTTC.

The count of this clone is one. CDR3 residues: CASSQEDRVNEKLFF. The CDR3, as DNA: TGCGCCAGCAGCCAAGAGGACAGGGTTAATGAAAAACTGTTTTTT. The genes are TRBV4-1 and TRBJ1-4; 8 bases match TRBD1. Germline V gene lookup returns CDR1 MGHRA and CDR2 YSYEKL. V trimming: 0 bases; J trimming: 4 bases; junction bases outside the gene matches: 1. The CDR3 is made up of 15 amino acids.

The rearrangement joins TRBV3-1 (or the pseudogene TRBV3-2) to TRBJ2-2; TRBD2 aligns across 8 bases. Losses at the gene ends were 3 bases for V and 1 base for J; bases not matched to a gene: 1. The germline V gene encodes CDR1 LGHDT and CDR2 YNNKEL (reference sequence). This CDR3 region has 15 residues. For the CDR3, the DNA is TGTGCCAGCAGCCATAGCGGGGAGAACACCGGGGAGCTGTTTTTT. Translating it yields CASSHSGENTGELFF.

This sequence joins TRBV7-2 and TRBJ1-2; weak D call: TRBD1 (6 bases). The CDR3 totals 17 residues. Germline lookup yields CDR1 SGHTA and CDR2 FQGNSA. Trimming removed 2 bases from V and 2 bases from J, with 18 bases in between. For the CDR3, the DNA is TGTGCCAGCAGCTTAAGTTTAGGGGACACGCAAAACTATGGCTACACCTTC. Amino acids: CASSLSLGDTQNYGYTF. Looking up the rest from reference TRBV7-2 and TRBJ1-2 gives the full variable domain: GAGVSQSPSNKVTEKGKDVELRCDPISGHTALYWYRQSLGQGLEFLIYFQGNSAPDKSGLPSDRFSAERTGGSVSTLTIQRTQQEDSAVYLCASSLSLGDTQNYGYTFGSGTRLTVV.

This chain joins TRBV5-1 and TRBJ2-4, with a tentative D call TRBD2 (6 bases). CDR3 length: 16 residues. V was shortened by 0 bases and J by 1 base, with 11 bases between the two germline ends. Germline assignment: CDR1 SGHRS and CDR2 YFSETQ. This chain's CDR3 is CASSLEGGAAKNIQYF. In DNA form, the CDR3 reads TGCGCCAGCAGCTTGGAGGGCGGGGCGGCCAAAAACATTCAGTACTTC.

The chain joins TRBV19 to TRBJ2-1; D might be TRBD1 (6 bases). CDR3 length: 13 residues. Germline-derived CDR1 and CDR2 are LNHDA and SQIVND (reference sequence). The V and J ends lost 6 bases and 5 bases respectively, with 11 bases between them. CDR3 nucleotides: TGTGCCAGTAGCCTACAGGGAGACAATGAGCAGTTCTTC. Translating gives CASSLQGDNEQFF.

This sequence joins TRBV6-6 and TRBJ1-1; 7 nucleotides match TRBD1. CDR1 is MNHNY and CDR2 is SVGAGI in the germline V gene (reference sequence). V lost 4 bases to trimming and J lost 4 bases; unmatched junction nucleotides: 9. There are 15 residues in the CDR3. CDR3 nucleotides: TGTGCCAGCAGTTTGACCATTACAGGGGCCACTGAAGCTTTCTTT. It is translated as CASSLTITGATEAFF.

V and J are TRBV9 and TRBJ2-7, with TRBD1 as a possible D gene (5 bases). The CDR3 covers 14 residues. Per germline, CDR1 SGDLS and CDR2 YYNGEE. V shed 3 bases and J shed 2 bases, with 12 bases lying between them. The CDR3, as DNA: TGTGCCAGCAGCGCCCAGGGAACCCCCTACGAGCAGTACTTC. Amino acid sequence: CASSAQGTPYEQYF. Combining the CDR3 with reference TRBV9 and TRBJ2-7 gives the whole variable domain DSGVTQTPKHLITATGQRVTLRCSPRSGDLSVYWYQQSLDQGLQFLIQYYNGEERAKGNILERFSAQQFPDLHSELNLSSLELGDSALYFCASSAQGTPYEQYFGPGTRLTVT.

The V call is TRBV27, the J call TRBJ2-1, with 7 nucleotides matching TRBD1. Germline CDR1 is MNHEY and CDR2 is SMNVEV (reference sequence). The CDR3 is 16 residues long. Losses at the gene ends were 8 bases for V and 2 bases for J; bases not matched to a gene: 12. CDR3 loop: CASALHRGDPYNEQFF. CDR3 coding DNA: TGTGCCAGCGCCCTACACAGGGGTGACCCCTACAATGAGCAGTTCTTC.

The chain has TRBV7-9 and TRBJ2-5; TRBD2 matches 9 bases. The V gene end was trimmed by 4 bases and the J gene end by 4 bases; junction bases not matched to a gene: 7. The CDR3 is 15 amino acids. The germline gives CDR1 SEHNR, CDR2 FQNEAQ (reference sequence). As DNA, the CDR3 is TGTGCCAGCAGCTCGGGTAGCGGGAGCGGAGAGACCCAGTACTTC. Translated, it gives CASSSGSGSGETQYF.

The genes are TRBV9 and TRBJ2-5; 11 bases agree with TRBD2. V shed 4 bases and J 4 bases; nucleotides not matched to a gene: 6. Germline V CDR1 and CDR2: SGDLS, YYNGEE. The CDR3 has 15 residues. The CDR3 DNA follows: TGTGCCAGCAGCCCCTGGACTAGCGGGTTAGAGACCCAGTACTTC. Protein: CASSPWTSGLETQYF. The full variable domain, completed using reference TRBV9 and TRBJ2-5, is DSGVTQTPKHLITATGQRVTLRCSPRSGDLSVYWYQQSLDQGLQFLIQYYNGEERAKGNILERFSAQQFPDLHSELNLSSLELGDSALYFCASSPWTSGLETQYFGPGTRLLVL.

The chain recombines TRBV28 with TRBJ1-5, with TRBD1 matching 7 bases. J gave up 3 bases and V 3 bases, and 14 bases lay outside the gene matches. Germline V gives CDR1 MDHEN, CDR2 SYDVKM. The CDR3 is made up of 18 amino acids. CDR3 DNA sequence: TGTGCCAGCAGTTTCCCGGGACAGAGGGCGTCCCCCAATCAGCCCCAGCATTTT. Translation gives CASSFPGQRASPNQPQHF.

J is TRBJ2-6 and V is TRBV5-1; TRBD1 matches 11 bases. Germline trimming cut 2 bases from V and 0 bases from J; bases unmatched to any gene: 4. Germline CDR1 SGHRS, CDR2 YFSETQ. This CDR3 is 18 amino acids long. The CDR3 spells CASSFGTGGNSGANVLTF. The CDR3, as DNA: TGCGCCAGCAGCTTTGGGACAGGGGGGAACTCTGGGGCCAACGTCCTGACTTTC.

The genes are TRBV12-2 and TRBJ2-7; the DNA was not compared with TRBD2, the D call given in the table. TRBV12-2 counts as a pseudogene. The CDR3 has 16 amino acids. CDR3 sequence reads: CASRLEKAGLNHEQYF. DNA of the CDR3: TGTGCAAGTCGCTTAGAGAAAGCGGGACTTAACCACGAGCAGTACTTC.